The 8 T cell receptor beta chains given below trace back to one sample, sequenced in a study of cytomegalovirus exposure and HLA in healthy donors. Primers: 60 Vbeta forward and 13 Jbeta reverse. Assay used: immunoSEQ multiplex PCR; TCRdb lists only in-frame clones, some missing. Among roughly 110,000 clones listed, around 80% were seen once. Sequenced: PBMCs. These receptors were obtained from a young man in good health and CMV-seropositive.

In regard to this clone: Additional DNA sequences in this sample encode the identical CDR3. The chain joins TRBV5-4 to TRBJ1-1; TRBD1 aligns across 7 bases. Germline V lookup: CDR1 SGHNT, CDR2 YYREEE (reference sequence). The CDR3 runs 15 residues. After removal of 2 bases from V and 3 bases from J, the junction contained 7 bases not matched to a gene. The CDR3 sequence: CASSFRQGRYTEAFF. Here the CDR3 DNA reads TGTGCCAGCAGCTTTCGACAGGGACGATACACTGAAGCTTTCTTT.

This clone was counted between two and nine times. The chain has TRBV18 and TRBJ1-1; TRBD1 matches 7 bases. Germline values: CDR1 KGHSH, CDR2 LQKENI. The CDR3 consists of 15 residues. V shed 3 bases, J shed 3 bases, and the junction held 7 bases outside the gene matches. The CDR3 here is CASSPAGGSDTEAFF. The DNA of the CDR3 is TGTGCCAGCTCACCCGCAGGGGGATCGGACACTGAAGCTTTCTTT.

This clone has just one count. CDR3 amino acids: CASSVAQGRANYGYTF. The CDR3 DNA is TGTGCCAGCAGCGTAGCACAGGGGAGAGCTAACTATGGCTACACCTTC. The chain recombines TRBV9 with TRBJ1-2; 7 bases map to TRBD1. The J segment lost 0 bases and the V segment lost 0 bases, leaving 5 bases of the junction unmatched. The CDR3 contains 16 residues. Per germline, CDR1 SGDLS and CDR2 YYNGEE.

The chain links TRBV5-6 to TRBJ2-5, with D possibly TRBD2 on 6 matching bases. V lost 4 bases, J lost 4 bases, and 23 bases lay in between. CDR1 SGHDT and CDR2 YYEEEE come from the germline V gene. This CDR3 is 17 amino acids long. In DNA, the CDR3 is TGTGCCAGCAGCGCCGGAGGGGTTCGCGGGGCCAGAGAGACCCAGTACTTC. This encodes CASSAGGVRGARETQYF.

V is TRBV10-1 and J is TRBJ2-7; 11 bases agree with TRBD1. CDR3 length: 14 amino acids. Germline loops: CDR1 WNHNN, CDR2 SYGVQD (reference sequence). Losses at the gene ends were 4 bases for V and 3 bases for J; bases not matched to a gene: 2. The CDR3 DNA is TGCGCCAGCAGTGGGGACAGGGGGAACTACGAGCAGTACTTC. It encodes CASSGDRGNYEQYF.

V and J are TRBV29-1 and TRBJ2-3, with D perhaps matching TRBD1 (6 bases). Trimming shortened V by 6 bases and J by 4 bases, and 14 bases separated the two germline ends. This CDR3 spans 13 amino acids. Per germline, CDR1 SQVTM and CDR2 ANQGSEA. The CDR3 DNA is TGCAGCGTAGCAGAGGACAGTTCAGATACGCAGTATTTT. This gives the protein CSVAEDSSDTQYF.

The CDR3: CASSLSVQETQYF. CDR3 DNA: TGTGCCAGCAGTCTCAGTGTACAAGAGACCCAGTACTTC. V is TRBV2 and J is TRBJ2-5; D is undetermined. Deletions cut 5 bases from V and 2 bases from J, with 9 bases between. The CDR3 contains 13 residues. CDR1 is SNHLY and CDR2 is FYNNEI in the germline V gene.

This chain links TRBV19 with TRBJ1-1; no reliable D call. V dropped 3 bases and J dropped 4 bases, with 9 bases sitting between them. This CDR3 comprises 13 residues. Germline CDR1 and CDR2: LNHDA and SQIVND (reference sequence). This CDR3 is CASSMAVGTEAFF. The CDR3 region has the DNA TGTGCCAGTAGTATGGCGGTGGGCACTGAAGCTTTCTTT.